The entry below gives a single TCR beta chain sequence along with its context. The V and J ends lost 6 bases and 6 bases, in that order; junction bases with no gene match: 17. The CDR3 totals 16 residues. CDR1 is SQVTM and CDR2 is ANQGSEA in the germline V gene. The data were obtained in a study of T cell changes during pregnancy in multiple sclerosis. The data were produced by immunoSEQ multiplex PCR, yet TCRdb's version contains in-frame clones alone and is incomplete. The data show roughly 77,000 clones, roughly 92% seen once. Sequenced material: peripheral blood, taken in the second trimester of pregnancy. This TCR was sampled from a female donor with multiple sclerosis, enrolled in a pregnancy study. The J gene is TRBJ1-1, the V gene TRBV29-1; 9 bases align to TRBD1. The CDR3 loop reads CSVPGTGLVAPSEAFF. CDR3 coding DNA: TGCAGCGTGCCCGGGACAGGGCTTGTAGCCCCTTCTGAAGCTTTCTTT. The full variable domain, in which reference TRBV29-1 and TRBJ1-1 provide the parts outside the CDR3, is SAVISQKPSRDICQRGTSLTIQCQVDSQVTMMFWYRQQPGQSLTLIATANQGSEATYESGFVIDKFPISRPNLTFSTLTVSNMSPEDSSIYLCSVPGTGLVAPSEAFFGQGTRLTVV.